This T cell receptor (beta chain) was captured in a study of response to subunit inactivated influenza vaccine. Looked up from germline, CDR1 is SGHTA and CDR2 is FQGNSA. The CDR3 loop spans 15 amino acids. Trimming took 5 bases from V and 9 from J; bases not matched to a gene: 11. This clonotype was found a few times. TCRdb redid the calling of the RT-PCR reads with MiXCR, one entry per CDR3 protein. The profile shows about 570,000 distinct CDR3 sequences, roughly 10% of them singletons. These data also featured in a second study, about T cells expressing NK-cell markers. From that paper: Scientists made TCR beta cDNA using 5'RACE template switching with UMIs. Obtained from sorted CD3+CD56+NKG2C+, CD3+CD56+NKG2C- and CD3+CD56-NKG2C+ T cells were the TCR beta repertoires.

The sequence was obtained from a man between 45 and 60 years old who received an inactivated influenza vaccine. The chain has TRBV7-2 and TRBJ2-1; TRBD1 matches at 9 bases. Sequences were derived from PBMCs from blood, sampled on the day of vaccination. CDR3 region: CASSKTGTGWGEQFF. The CDR3 nucleotides are TGTGCCAGCAGCAAGACCGGGACAGGGTGGGGTGAGCAGTTCTTC. Complete variable domain (other parts from reference TRBV7-2 and TRBJ2-1): GAGVSQSPSNKVTEKGKDVELRCDPISGHTALYWYRQSLGQGLEFLIYFQGNSAPDKSGLPSDRFSAERTGGSVSTLTIQRTQQEDSAVYLCASSKTGTGWGEQFFGPGTRLTVL.